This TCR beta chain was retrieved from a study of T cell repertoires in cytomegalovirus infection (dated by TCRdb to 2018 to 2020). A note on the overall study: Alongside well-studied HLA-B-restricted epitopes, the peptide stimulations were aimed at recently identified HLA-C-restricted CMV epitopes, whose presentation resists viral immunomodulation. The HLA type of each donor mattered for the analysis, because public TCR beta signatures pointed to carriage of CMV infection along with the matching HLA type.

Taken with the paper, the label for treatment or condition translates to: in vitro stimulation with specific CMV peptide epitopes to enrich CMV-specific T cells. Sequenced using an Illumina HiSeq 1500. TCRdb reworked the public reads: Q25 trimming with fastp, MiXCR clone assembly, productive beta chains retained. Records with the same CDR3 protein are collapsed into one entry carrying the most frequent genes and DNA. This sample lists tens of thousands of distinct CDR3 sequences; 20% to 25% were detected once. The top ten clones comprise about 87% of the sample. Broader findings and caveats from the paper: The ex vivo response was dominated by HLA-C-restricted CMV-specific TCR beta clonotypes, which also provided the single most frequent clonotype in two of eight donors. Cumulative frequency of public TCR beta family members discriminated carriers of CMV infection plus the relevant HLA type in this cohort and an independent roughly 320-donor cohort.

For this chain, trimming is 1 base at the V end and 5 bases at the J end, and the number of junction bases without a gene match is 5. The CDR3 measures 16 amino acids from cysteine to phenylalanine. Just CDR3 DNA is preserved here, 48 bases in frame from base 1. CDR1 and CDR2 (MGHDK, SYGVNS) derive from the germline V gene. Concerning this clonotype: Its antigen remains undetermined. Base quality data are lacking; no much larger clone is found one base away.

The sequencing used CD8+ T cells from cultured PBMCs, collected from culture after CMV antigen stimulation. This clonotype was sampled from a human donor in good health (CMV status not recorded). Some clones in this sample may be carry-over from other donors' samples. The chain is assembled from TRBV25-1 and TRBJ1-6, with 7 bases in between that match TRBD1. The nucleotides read TGTGCCAGCAGTGAATGGAGACAGGGTAATAATTCACCCCTCCACTTT. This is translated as CASSEWRQGNNSPLHF.